This entry is about one T cell receptor beta chain. These data originate in a study of T cells expressing NK-cell markers. From the 5' RACE reads, TCRdb lists one entry per CDR3 protein and no DNA. The sample holds 300,000 to 500,000 distinct CDR3 sequences. The specimen sequenced was blood T cells: a sorted CD56 or NKG2C T cell subset, CD4+ or CD8+ T cells, or bulk PBMC T cells (not recorded which). The receptor comes from a woman aged 45-65 years in good health.

The CDR3: CASSVGRGGTRANVLTF. The gene calls are TRBV9 and TRBJ2-6; TCRdb's D call of TRBD2 is untestable without DNA. CDR3 length: 17 amino acids. Germline V lookup: CDR1 SGDLS, CDR2 YYNGEE.